This T cell receptor (beta chain) was documented in a study of blood T cell repertoires in COVID-19. Looked up from germline, CDR1 is KGHSH and CDR2 is LQKENI. The length of the CDR3 is 16 residues. Trimming pared 3 bases from V and 0 bases from J, leaving 11 bases between. The table came from immunoSEQ multiplex PCR; TCRdb's copy has only in-frame clones and leaves some out. Among under 65,000 clones listed, less than 85% were seen once. The sample comprised peripheral blood. The sequence came from a woman in her sixties or seventies with acute or convalescent COVID-19. The chain is built from TRBV18 and TRBJ2-2; TRBD1 might be the D (6 bases). CDR3 sequence reads: CASSPPRGTNTGELFF. The CDR3 nucleotides are TGTGCCAGCTCACCGCCCAGGGGAACGAACACCGGGGAGCTGTTTTTT. The whole variable domain, filled in from reference TRBV18 and TRBJ2-2, reads NAGVMQNPRHLVRRRGQEARLRCSPMKGHSHVYWYRQLPEEGLKFMVYLQKENIIDESGMPKERFSAEFPKEGPSILRIQQVVRGDSAAYFCASSPPRGTNTGELFFGEGSRLTVL.